The rows below give T cell receptor gamma chains drawn from one sample of a study of Vδ1+ human thymocytes. TCRdb reapplied CATT to the multiplex PCR reads. The sample consists of 25,000 to 35,000 gamma-chain clones, around 20% of them appearing once. The sequencing sample was made of Vdelta1+ gamma-delta thymocytes from the thymus. These TCRs come from a boy less than two years old who had congenital heart surgery. The CDR3 runs from the conserved cysteine through the conserved F or W. Fields, in order: J gene, clone size, V gene, CDR3 protein. Size tells how often a clone was seen (once, few, many) or the class of an expanded clone, and some rows leave it out.

TRGJ1/TRGJ2	NA	TRGV9	CALWDDYYKKLF
TRGJ1/TRGJ2	few	TRGV4	CATGGWEKLF
TRGJP	NA	TRGV5	CATWDRPGELGKKIKVF
TRGJ1/TRGJ2	NA	TRGV2	CATWDDLECYYKKLF
TRGJ1/TRGJ2	NA	TRGV8	CATWAYYKKLF
TRGJP1	NA	TRGV8	CATWEVQGWFKIF
TRGJ1/TRGJ2	few	TRGV3	CATWDVLSLKKLF
TRGJP2	NA	TRGV9	CALWDLRKKGTGDWIKTF
TRGJ1/TRGJ2	NA	TRGV5	CATWDRPPWNYYKKLF
TRGJ1/TRGJ2	NA	TRGV5	CATWDRTPCYYKKLF
TRGJ1/TRGJ2	NA	TRGV9	CALWEYEPSKLF
TRGJ1/TRGJ2	NA	TRGV9	CALWEVQSSRLCYKKLF
TRGJ1/TRGJ2	NA	TRGV4	CATWDRTAGPNYYKKLF
TRGJ1/TRGJ2	few	TRGV9	CALWAVGSYKKLF
TRGJ1/TRGJ2	NA	TRGV4	CATWDGRWLMGYYKKLF
TRGJ1/TRGJ2	NA	TRGV4	CATWDGRGYYKKLF
TRGJ1/TRGJ2	NA	TRGV9	CALWGGYYYKKLF
TRGJ1/TRGJ2	NA	TRGV4	CATWDEHFYYKKLF
TRGJ1/TRGJ2	NA	TRGV4	CATWDGPPYYKKLF
TRGJ1/TRGJ2	few	TRGV3	CATWDSLSNYYKKLF
TRGJ1/TRGJ2	few	TRGV4	CATWDVQNYYKKLF
TRGJ1/TRGJ2	few	TRGV2	CATWDGRGKKLF
TRGJ1/TRGJ2	NA	TRGV3	CATWDRLWKKLF
TRGJ1/TRGJ2	few	TRGV2	CATWDGPHKKLF
TRGJ1/TRGJ2	NA	TRGV8	CATWDRTPRNYYKKLF
TRGJ1/TRGJ2	few	TRGV5	CATWDSLSYYKKLF
TRGJP2	few	TRGV2	CATWDEVTFGDWIKTF
TRGJ1/TRGJ2	few	TRGV2	CATWDGTWYKKLF
TRGJ1/TRGJ2	NA	TRGV5	CATWDRRSYKKLF
TRGJ1/TRGJ2	NA	TRGV4	CATWERGYYKKLF
TRGJ1/TRGJ2	NA	TRGV8	CATWDHPPNYYKKLF
TRGJ1/TRGJ2	NA	TRGV3	CATWDRHPYKKLF
TRGJ1/TRGJ2	few	TRGV2	CATWDVGYYKKLF
TRGJP2	NA	TRGV2	CATCIYSSDWIKTF
TRGJ1/TRGJ2	few	TRGV3	CATWDRRIYKKLF
TRGJ1/TRGJ2	NA	TRGV9	CALWEVRVKLF
TRGJP1	few	TRGV4	CATWDGLSGWFKIF
TRGJ1/TRGJ2	NA	TRGV3	CATWDLWMALRDYYKKLF
TRGJ1/TRGJ2	NA	TRGV2	CATWDRNYKKLF
TRGJ1/TRGJ2	NA	TRGV9	CALWEVPYYYKKLF
TRGJ1/TRGJ2	NA	TRGV9	CALWEVRSFFSLF
TRGJ1/TRGJ2	NA	TRGV8	CATWDRPNNYYKKLF
TRGJP1	NA	TRGV5	CATWDRYTTGWFKIF
TRGJ1/TRGJ2	NA	TRGV8	CATWDRGYKKLF
TRGJP2	few	TRGV3	CATGISDWIKTF
TRGJ1/TRGJ2	NA	TRGV5P	CATPQVKLF
TRGJ1/TRGJ2	NA	TRGV4	CATWDGPVYYKKLF
TRGJP	NA	TRGV9	CALWHLKGLGKKIKVF
TRGJ1/TRGJ2	NA	TRGV2	CATWDGHGDYYKKLF